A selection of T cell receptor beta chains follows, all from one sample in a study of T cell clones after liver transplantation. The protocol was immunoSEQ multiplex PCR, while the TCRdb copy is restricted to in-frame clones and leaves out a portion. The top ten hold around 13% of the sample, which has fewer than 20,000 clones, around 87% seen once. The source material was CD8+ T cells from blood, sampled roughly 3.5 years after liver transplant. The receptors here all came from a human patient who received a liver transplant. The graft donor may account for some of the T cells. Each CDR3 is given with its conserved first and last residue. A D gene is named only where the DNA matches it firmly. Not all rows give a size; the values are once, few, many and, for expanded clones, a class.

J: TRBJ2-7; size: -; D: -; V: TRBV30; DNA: TGTGCCTGGAGTTCACAGGGATACGAGCAGTACTTC; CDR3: CAWSSQGYEQYF
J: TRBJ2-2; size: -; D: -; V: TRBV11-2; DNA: TGTGCCAGCAGAGGAGGGAACACCGGGGAGCTGTTTTTT; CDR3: CASRGGNTGELFF
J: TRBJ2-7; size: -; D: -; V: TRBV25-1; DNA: TGTGCCAGCATGTCTGACACATCCTACGAGCAGTACTTC; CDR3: CASMSDTSYEQYF
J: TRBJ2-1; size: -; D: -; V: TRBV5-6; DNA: TGTGCCAGCAGCTCCTATGAGGGACACTACAATGAGCAGTTCTTC; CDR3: CASSSYEGHYNEQFF
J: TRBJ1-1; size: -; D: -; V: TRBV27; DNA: TGTGCCAGCAGTTTAGGGGGGGACTATACTGAAGCTTTCTTT; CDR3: CASSLGGDYTEAFF
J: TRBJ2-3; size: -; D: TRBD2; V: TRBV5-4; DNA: TGTGCCAGCAGGTTCACTAGCGGGCCTAGCACAGATACGCAGTATTTT; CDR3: CASRFTSGPSTDTQYF
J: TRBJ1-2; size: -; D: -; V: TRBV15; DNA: TGTGCCACCAGCAGAGAAGGCGGCCGAGGGTTTGGCTACACCTTC; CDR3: CATSREGGRGFGYTF
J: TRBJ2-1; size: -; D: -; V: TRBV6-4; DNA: TGTGCCAGCAGTCCCGAGGGGGGAGAGCAGTTCTTC; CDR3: CASSPEGGEQFF
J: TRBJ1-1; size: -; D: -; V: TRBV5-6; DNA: TGTGCCAGCAGCCTCCAACCAGAAAACACTGAAGCTTTCTTT; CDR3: CASSLQPENTEAFF
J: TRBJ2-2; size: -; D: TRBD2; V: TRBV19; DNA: TGTGCCAGTAGTCCCCTAGCGGGAGGTACCGGGGAGCTGTTTTTT; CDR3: CASSPLAGGTGELFF
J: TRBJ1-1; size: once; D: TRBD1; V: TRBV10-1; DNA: TGCGCCAGCAGCGTGGACAGGGAGTGGACTGAAGCTTTCTTT; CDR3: CASSVDREWTEAFF
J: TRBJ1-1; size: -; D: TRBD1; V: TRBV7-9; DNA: TGTGCCAGCAGCTTCCCGGGACAGGGGTTGAACACTGAAGCTTTCTTT; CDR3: CASSFPGQGLNTEAFF
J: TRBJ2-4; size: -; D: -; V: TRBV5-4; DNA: TGTGCCAGCAGCCTAGGGTTAGCCAAAAACATTCAGTACTTC; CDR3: CASSLGLAKNIQYF
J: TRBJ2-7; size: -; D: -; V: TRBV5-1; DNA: TGCGCCAGCAGCTTGGCCGACGGGCCCTACGAGCAGTACTTC; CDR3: CASSLADGPYEQYF
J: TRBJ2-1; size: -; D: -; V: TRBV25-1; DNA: TGTGCCAGCAGTGATCAGGGTGTTAACAATGAGCAGTTCTTC; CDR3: CASSDQGVNNEQFF
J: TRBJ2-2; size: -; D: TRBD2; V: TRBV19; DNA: TGTGCCAGTAGCAATACCTTGGGGACTAGCGGGAGAAAGTGGACCGGGGAGCTGTTTTTT; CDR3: CASSNTLGTSGRKWTGELFF
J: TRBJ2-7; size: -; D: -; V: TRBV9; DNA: TGTGCCAGCAGCGTAGGTGGGACCCCATCCTACGAGCAGTACTTC; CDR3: CASSVGGTPSYEQYF
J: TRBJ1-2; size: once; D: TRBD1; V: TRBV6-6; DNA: TGTGCCACCTCGGACAGGGATCATGGCTACACCTTC; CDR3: CATSDRDHGYTF
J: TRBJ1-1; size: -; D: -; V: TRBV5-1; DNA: TGCGCCAGCAGCTTGGATGAGGGTGCGTCTGAAGCTTTCTTT; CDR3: CASSLDEGASEAFF
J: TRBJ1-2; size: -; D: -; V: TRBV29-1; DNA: TGCAGCGTTGGGCGAAACAATGGCTACACCTTC; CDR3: CSVGRNNGYTF
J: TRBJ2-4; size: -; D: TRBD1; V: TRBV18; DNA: TGTGCCAGCTCACCAAACCTCAATGGACAGGGTCGGCACATTCAGTACTTC; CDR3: CASSPNLNGQGRHIQYF
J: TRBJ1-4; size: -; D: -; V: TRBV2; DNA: TGTGCCAGCAGTGAAGGCCCTCGTAATGAAAAACTGTTTTTT; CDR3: CASSEGPRNEKLFF
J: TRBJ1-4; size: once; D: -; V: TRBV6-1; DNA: TGTGCCAGCAGTGAAATAGGATTTCGACTGTTTTTT; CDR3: CASSEIGFRLFF
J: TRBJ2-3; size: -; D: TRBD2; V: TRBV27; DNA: TGTGCCAGCAGTTTAGCGGGAGGTACAGATACGCAGTATTTT; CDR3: CASSLAGGTDTQYF
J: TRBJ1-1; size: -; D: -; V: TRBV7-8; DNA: TGTGCCAGCAGCTTAGGCGTAGGGACCGCCCTTAAGAACACTGAAGCTTTCTTT; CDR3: CASSLGVGTALKNTEAFF
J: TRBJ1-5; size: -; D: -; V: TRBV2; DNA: TGTGCCAGCAGTGTAACAGGGCTCAATCAGCCCCAGCATTTT; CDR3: CASSVTGLNQPQHF
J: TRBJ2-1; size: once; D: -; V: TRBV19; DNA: TGTGCCAGTAGTATACCCGGGACGGCGTACAATGAGCAGTTCTTC; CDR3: CASSIPGTAYNEQFF
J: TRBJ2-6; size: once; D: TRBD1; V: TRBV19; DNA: TGTGCCAGTAGCTCCTTGGGGGACAGGCCTGGGGCCAACGTCCTGACTTTC; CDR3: CASSSLGDRPGANVLTF
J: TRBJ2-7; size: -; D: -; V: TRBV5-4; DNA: TGTGCCAGCAGCCCCCCCCTCTCCTACGAGCAGTACTTC; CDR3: CASSPPLSYEQYF
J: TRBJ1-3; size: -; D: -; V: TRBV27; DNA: TGTGCCAGCAGCAACCAGGGGAACTCTGGAAACACCATATATTTT; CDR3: CASSNQGNSGNTIYF
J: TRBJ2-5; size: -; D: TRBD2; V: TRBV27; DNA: TGTGCCAGCAGTCCCCTACTAGCGGGAGTAGAGACCCAGTACTTC; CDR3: CASSPLLAGVETQYF
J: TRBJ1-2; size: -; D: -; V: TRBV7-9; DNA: TGTGCCAGCAGCCCCCAAATGACAGTCGCTAACTATGGCTACACCTTC; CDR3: CASSPQMTVANYGYTF
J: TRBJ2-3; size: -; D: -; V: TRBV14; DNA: TGTGCCAGCAGCCAAGCTAATACAGATACGCAGTATTTT; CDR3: CASSQANTDTQYF
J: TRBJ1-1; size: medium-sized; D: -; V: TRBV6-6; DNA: TGTGCCAGCAGTTACTCGCAGACACTCATGAACACTGAAGCTTTCTTT; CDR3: CASSYSQTLMNTEAFF
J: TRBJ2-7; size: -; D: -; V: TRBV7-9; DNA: TGTGCCAGCAGCACCGACAGGTCGAGCTACGAGCAGTACTTC; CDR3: CASSTDRSSYEQYF
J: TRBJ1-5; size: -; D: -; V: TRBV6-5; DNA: TGTGCCAGCAGTTACTCCATAAATCAGCCCCAGCATTTT; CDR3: CASSYSINQPQHF
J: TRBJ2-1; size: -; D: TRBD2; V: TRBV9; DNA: TGTGCCAGCAGCGTAGCGGCTAGCGGGTACAATGAGCAGTTCTTC; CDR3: CASSVAASGYNEQFF
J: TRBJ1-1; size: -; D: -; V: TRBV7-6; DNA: TGTGCCAGCAGCTTATTGGGAGGGAGTGAGGAGGACACTGAAGCTTTCTTT; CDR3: CASSLLGGSEEDTEAFF
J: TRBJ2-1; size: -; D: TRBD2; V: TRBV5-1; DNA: TGCGCCAGCAGCTTGAGAGGGGCGGCTAGCGGGAGGGCCGGTCACAATGAGCAGTTCTTC; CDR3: CASSLRGAASGRAGHNEQFF
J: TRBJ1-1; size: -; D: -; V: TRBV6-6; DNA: TGTGCCAGCAGTTACTCGAACACTGAAGCTTTCTTT; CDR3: CASSYSNTEAFF
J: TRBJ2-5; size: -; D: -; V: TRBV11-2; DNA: TGTGCCAGCAGCCCAATAGGGGCAGTTCCAGGGGAGACCCAGTACTTC; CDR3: CASSPIGAVPGETQYF
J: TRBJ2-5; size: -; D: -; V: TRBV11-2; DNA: TGTGCCAGCAGCTTACTCTGGGGGGCCCAAGAGACCCAGTACTTC; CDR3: CASSLLWGAQETQYF
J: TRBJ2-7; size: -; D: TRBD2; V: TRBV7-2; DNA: TGTGCCAGCAGCTTAGCCCCGGGACTAGTACTTTACGAGCAGTACTTC; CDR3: CASSLAPGLVLYEQYF
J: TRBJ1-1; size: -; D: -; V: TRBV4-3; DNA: TGCGCCAGCACCTCGGAGGGGACCCGGAGGACTGAAGCTTTCTTT; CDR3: CASTSEGTRRTEAFF
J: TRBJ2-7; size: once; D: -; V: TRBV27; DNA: TGTGCCAGCAGTTTTGGCGGACTCCCCTACGAGCAGTACTTC; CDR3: CASSFGGLPYEQYF
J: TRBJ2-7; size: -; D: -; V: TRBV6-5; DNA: TGTGCCAGCAGTTACTCTCTGGGAAGAAGGGTCTACGAGCAGTACTTC; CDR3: CASSYSLGRRVYEQYF
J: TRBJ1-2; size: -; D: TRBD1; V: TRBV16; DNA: TGTGCCAGCAGTCCGCGGACAGGGGCTAACTATGGCTACACCTTC; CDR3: CASSPRTGANYGYTF
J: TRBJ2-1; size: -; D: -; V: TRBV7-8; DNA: TGTGCCAGCAGCTCAAATCCAGCGGGCTCCTACAATGAGCAGTTCTTC; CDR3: CASSSNPAGSYNEQFF
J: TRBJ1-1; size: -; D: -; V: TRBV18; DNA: TGTGCCAGCTCACCACTTGCTCAGACTTCGAACACTGAAGCTTTCTTT; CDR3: CASSPLAQTSNTEAFF
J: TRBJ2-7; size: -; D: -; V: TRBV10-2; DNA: TGCGCCAGCCTCCGGGACGGATCCTACGAGCAGTACTTC; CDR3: CASLRDGSYEQYF